The 20 T cell receptor beta chains below come from one sample, sequenced in a study of Graves' ophthalmopathy and Graves' hyperthyroidism. Amplification of the TCR beta CDR3 regions used RNA transcripts (as template). An opening RT-PCR round employed HTBI primers and preceded a second-round multiplex PCR. Via MiXCR, TCRdb re-called the multiplex PCR reads, giving one row per CDR3 protein. The top ten clones hold approximately 12% of a sample with more than 1,000,000 distinct CDR3 sequences, about 40% of them seen once. The sample taken for sequencing was peripheral blood or thyroid tissue (not recorded which). These receptors originate from an adult man with Graves' hyperthyroidism.

In its sample, this clonotype was seen many times. J is TRBJ2-7 and V is TRBV15; 8 nucleotides align to TRBD2. The CDR3 totals 12 residues. The V gene's germline CDR1 is LNHNV and CDR2 YYDKDF (reference sequence). Trimming removed 3 bases from V and 12 bases from J; junction bases left unmatched: 7. The CDR3 sequence: CATSSGRAIPYF. The DNA of the CDR3 is TGTGCCACCAGCAGCGGGAGGGCCATTCCGTACTTC.

This clonotype was seen ten or more times. The chain couples TRBV10-1 to TRBJ2-7; the D is unclear. This CDR3 has 11 residues. Germline V gene sequence: CDR1 WNHNN, CDR2 SYGVQD (reference sequence). Trimming shortened V by 0 bases and J by 7 bases, and 4 bases separated the two germline ends. The CDR3 DNA reads TGCGCCAGCAGTGAGTCGGGTGAGCAGTACTTC. Encoded protein: CASSESGEQYF.

A single count supports this clonotype. This chain links TRBV9 with TRBJ1-2; D may be TRBD1 (6 bases). Trimming took 4 bases from V and 2 from J, leaving 12 bases between them. This CDR3 is built from 14 residues. The germline V gene encodes CDR1 SGDLS and CDR2 YYNGEE. The chain's CDR3 is CASSSRTANYGYTF. The CDR3 DNA reads TGTGCCAGCAGCTCGCGGACAGCGAACTATGGCTACACCTTC. Based on the CDR3 plus reference TRBV9 and TRBJ1-2, the full variable domain is DSGVTQTPKHLITATGQRVTLRCSPRSGDLSVYWYQQSLDQGLQFLIQYYNGEERAKGNILERFSAQQFPDLHSELNLSSLELGDSALYFCASSSRTANYGYTFGSGTRLTVV.

The chain couples TRBV5-5 to TRBJ2-7; 8 nucleotides match TRBD1. CDR1 and CDR2 from the germline V gene are SGHKS and YYEKEE (reference sequence). The CDR3 is made up of 15 amino acids. Germline trimming cut 4 bases from V and 3 bases from J; bases unmatched to any gene: 9. The CDR3 loop is CASSVDRATYYEQYF. In DNA, the CDR3 is TGTGCCAGCAGCGTGGACAGGGCGACCTACTACGAGCAGTACTTC.

This clonotype has a count of ten or more. V usage is TRBV7-9 and J usage is TRBJ2-5, with D perhaps TRBD2 (6 bases). The CDR3 runs to 15 residues. V was shortened by 4 bases and J by 3 bases, with 15 bases between the two germline ends. Germline V gene sequence: CDR1 SEHNR, CDR2 FQNEAQ (reference sequence). CDR3 bases: TGTGCCAGCAGCTCCCCGCTTAGCGGAGAAGAGACCCAGTACTTC. This encodes CASSSPLSGEETQYF.

This clonotype was seen at least ten times. The chain recombines TRBV11-2 with TRBJ1-1; TRBD1 matches at 7 bases. V shed 5 bases, J shed 5 bases, and the junction held 5 bases outside the gene matches. Looked up from germline, CDR1 is SGHAT and CDR2 is FQNNGV. The CDR3 loop spans 13 amino acids. The CDR3 spells CASSAQGGTEAFF. The DNA of the CDR3 is TGTGCCAGCAGCGCCCAGGGGGGGACTGAAGCTTTCTTT.

This clonotype was counted between two and nine times. Given a much more abundant clone one base away, this may be a read error. This rearrangement joins TRBV29-1 to TRBJ2-2; TRBD2 might be the D (5 bases). V was trimmed by 7 bases and J by 1 base, leaving 13 bases between them. Germline V CDR1 and CDR2: SQVTM, ANQGSEA. The CDR3 sequence is 14 residues long. CDR3 DNA: TGCAGCGCCTCAGGACGGGGGAACACCGGGGAGCTGTTTTTT. It specifies CSASGRGNTGELFF.

The V and J genes are TRBV5-6 and TRBJ2-5; D is possibly TRBD1 (5 bases). The V and J ends lost 1 base and 4 bases respectively, with 11 bases between them. The CDR3 covers 14 residues. The germline CDR1 and CDR2 sequences are SGHDT and YYEEEE. The CDR3 protein is CASSLLQVGETQYF. The CDR3 DNA reads TGTGCCAGCAGCTTGTTACAGGTGGGAGAGACCCAGTACTTC.

This clonotype was found many times. The chain carries TRBV19 and TRBJ2-7; no firm D call. V shed 3 bases and J shed 2 bases, with 8 bases lying between them. From germline, CDR1 is LNHDA and CDR2 SQIVND (reference sequence). The CDR3 is 13 residues long. In DNA form, the CDR3 reads TGTGCCAGTAGTATTGGGCCTACCTACGAGCAGTACTTC. This codes for CASSIGPTYEQYF.

As to this clonotype: Mismatch with germline at one junction end may stem from a read error. The gene calls are TRBV10-3 and TRBJ1-4, with a tentative D call TRBD1 (5 bases). The CDR3 sequence is 14 residues long. The V gene's germline CDR1 is ENHRY and CDR2 SYGVKD. CDR3 DNA: TGTGCCAGCAGTAGAACAGGTGTCTCTGGAAAAACTGTTTTT. Protein sequence: CASSRTGVSGKTVF.

Worth noting for this clonotype: Germline is not matched at one junction end, which may reflect a read error. The rearrangement uses TRBV9 and TRBJ1-1; D is unresolved. Per the germline V gene, CDR1 is SGDLS and CDR2 is YYNGEE. The CDR3 totals 13 residues. In DNA, the CDR3 is TGTGCCAGCGGCGTAAGCGGGAACACTGAAGCTTTCTTT. Amino acid sequence: CASGVSGNTEAFF.

This clonotype showed up just a few times. V and J are TRBV12-3 or TRBV12-4 and TRBJ1-3; D unresolved. Trimming removed 7 bases from V and 0 bases from J, with 13 bases in between. The CDR3 runs to 15 residues. The CDR3 DNA reads TGTGCCAGCAAAGCATACGGAGACTCTGGAAACACCATATATTTT. Protein sequence: CASKAYGDSGNTIYF.

This clonotype was recorded at least ten times. The chain has TRBV4-2 and TRBJ2-5; 9 nucleotides match TRBD1. The CDR3 runs to 14 residues. From germline, CDR1 is LGHNA and CDR2 YNFKEQ. Losses at the gene ends were 2 bases for V and 5 bases for J; bases not matched to a gene: 3. CDR3 region: CASSQQTGGETQYF. The CDR3 DNA is TGTGCCAGCAGCCAACAGACAGGGGGGGAGACCCAGTACTTC.

The chain recombines TRBV20-1 with TRBJ2-2; D gene uncertain. The CDR3 contains 14 residues. CDR1 and CDR2 (germline): DFQATT, SNEGSKA (reference sequence). V dropped 5 bases and J dropped 1 base, with 11 bases sitting between them. CDR3 in DNA: TGCAGTGCTCACGAGGCAGGGAACACCGGGGAGCTGTTTTTT. Amino acids: CSAHEAGNTGELFF.

This clonotype has only a few counts. J is TRBJ2-7 and V is TRBV28; D remains ambiguous. The CDR3 is made up of 12 amino acids. Trimming pared 6 bases from V and 6 bases from J, leaving 12 bases between. Germline CDR1 reads MDHEN; CDR2 reads SYDVKM. CDR3 residues: CASSPVAAEQYF. For the CDR3, the DNA is TGTGCCAGCAGCCCCGTGGCGGCCGAGCAGTACTTC.

In this sample, this clonotype turned up many times. The chain combines TRBV12-3 or TRBV12-4 with TRBJ2-5; 7 nucleotides align to TRBD1. The CDR3 extends over 17 amino acids. The V gene end was trimmed by 5 bases and the J gene end by 2 bases; junction bases not matched to a gene: 14. The CDR3 coding sequence is TGTGCCAGCAGTCCACCGAATTCGAGGGGGCGGCAAGAGACCCAGTACTTC. As protein: CASSPPNSRGRQETQYF.

This clonotype was found many times. The gene calls are TRBV20-1 and TRBJ1-1; D is uncertain. The CDR3 contains 13 residues. V gave up 5 bases and J gave up 3 bases, with 13 bases separating them. Germline V lookup: CDR1 DFQATT, CDR2 SNEGSKA (reference sequence). For the CDR3, the DNA is TGCAGTGCTGCTAATGTACGGGACACTGAAGCTTTCTTT. Translation gives CSAANVRDTEAFF.

Many counts were recorded for this clonotype. V usage is TRBV7-2 and J usage is TRBJ1-3; unclear D gene. Germline V CDR1 and CDR2: SGHTA, FQGNSA. Trimming shortened V by 4 bases and J by 4 bases, and 8 bases separated the two germline ends. The CDR3 runs 13 residues. The CDR3 region is CASSWEVGNTIYF. Here the CDR3 DNA reads TGTGCCAGCAGCTGGGAGGTGGGAAACACCATATATTTT.

This clonotype was counted only a few times. The rearrangement links TRBV19 to TRBJ2-7; TRBD2 aligns across 8 bases. The CDR3 extends over 17 amino acids. The germline CDR1 and CDR2 sequences are LNHDA and SQIVND (reference sequence). The V and J ends lost 3 bases and 3 bases, in that order; junction bases with no gene match: 13. The CDR3 DNA reads as TGTGCCAGTAGTATCTACAGCGGGGGCGCTTCCCACTACGAGCAGTACTTC. Translated, it gives CASSIYSGGASHYEQYF.

The CDR3 region is CSALAESYEQYF. CDR3 in DNA: TGCAGCGCTTTAGCGGAGTCCTACGAGCAGTACTTC. The chain is built from TRBV29-1 and TRBJ2-7; D perhaps matches TRBD2 (6 bases). V shed 7 bases and J shed 1 base, with 11 bases lying between them. Germline V CDR1 and CDR2: SQVTM, ANQGSEA. CDR3 size: 12 residues.